One and the same sample provided the 30 T cell receptor beta chains below, sequenced in a study of cytomegalovirus exposure and HLA in healthy donors (TCRdb year 2017). Receptor libraries were prepared by the immunoSEQ multiplex PCR assay. The multiplex PCR relied on a mix of 60 forward primers for TCR Vbeta segments and 13 reverse primers for TCR Jbeta segments. TCRdb carries this immuneACCESS record with in-frame sequences only. Its versions omit some clonotypes, under half of them owing to an unresolved V gene in the studies checked, with the rest unexplained. The sample table lists around 130,000 clones, more than 60% of them with a count of one. Less than 2.5% of the sample is in the top ten clones. Input material: PBMCs. These receptors were obtained from a woman aged 40-49 years in good health and CMV-seropositive.

The chain is built from TRBV4-1 and TRBJ1-2, with a weak D call TRBD1 (6 bases). V lost 1 base and J 7 bases, leaving 10 bases between the germline ends. The CDR3 covers 13 residues. Germline lookup yields CDR1 MGHRA and CDR2 YSYEKL. This CDR3 reads CASSQVTGTGYTF. The CDR3 DNA is TGCGCCAGCAGCCAAGTAACAGGGACTGGCTACACCTTC.

The J gene is TRBJ2-6, the V gene TRBV5-1; no firm D call. CDR1 SGHRS and CDR2 YFSETQ come from the germline V gene. This CDR3 spans 17 amino acids. Trimming removed 5 bases from V and 0 bases from J, with 15 bases in between. In DNA form, the CDR3 reads TGCGCCAGCAGTAGTCAGGCAGGCGCCTCTGGGGCCAACGTCCTGACTTTC. This gives the protein CASSSQAGASGANVLTF.

This chain uses TRBV28 with TRBJ2-7; D perhaps matches TRBD1 (6 bases). The CDR3 totals 13 residues. CDR1 MDHEN and CDR2 SYDVKM come from the germline V gene. The germline V and J ends were trimmed by 5 bases and 5 bases, with 13 bases remaining between them. CDR3: CASSLDRRNEQYF. In nucleotides, the CDR3 is TGTGCCAGCAGTCTAGACAGGAGGAACGAGCAGTACTTC. Looking up the rest from reference TRBV28 and TRBJ2-7 gives the full variable domain: DVKVTQSSRYLVKRTGEKVFLECVQDMDHENMFWYRQDPGLGLRLIYFSYDVKMKEKGDIPEGYSVSREKKERFSLILESASTNQTSMYLCASSLDRRNEQYFGPGTRLTVT.

The V and J genes are TRBV7-2 and TRBJ2-7; 8 bases align to TRBD1. Germline CDR1 is SGHTA and CDR2 is FQGNSA. J gave up 5 bases and V 5 bases, and 8 bases lay outside the gene matches. The CDR3 has 14 amino acids. Here the CDR3 DNA reads TGTGCCAGCAGCCCACGACAGGGGAGCGACGAGCAGTACTTC. It yields the protein CASSPRQGSDEQYF.

J is TRBJ2-7 and V is TRBV5-1; TRBD1 might be the D (5 bases). The CDR3 runs to 14 residues. From germline, CDR1 is SGHRS and CDR2 YFSETQ. Trimming took off 0 bases at V and 3 bases at J, with 10 bases between the two ends. The CDR3 region has the DNA TGCGCCAGCAGCTTGGAAGGGGCGTTCTACGAGCAGTACTTC. Amino acids: CASSLEGAFYEQYF.

This chain links TRBV18 with TRBJ1-2, with D perhaps TRBD1 (5 bases). The V gene's germline CDR1 is KGHSH and CDR2 LQKENI. The CDR3 extends over 13 amino acids. With 10 bases removed from V and 4 bases from J, the gap between germline ends came to 16 bases. The CDR3 DNA is TGTGCCACACAAGCGGGGGTCATCTATGGCTACACCTTC. This gives the protein CATQAGVIYGYTF.

V and J are TRBV9 and TRBJ2-2, with 10 bases that match TRBD2. Germline assignment: CDR1 SGDLS and CDR2 YYNGEE. This CDR3 comprises 15 residues. Trimming cost V 7 bases and J 1 base; bases outside gene matches: 4. The CDR3 nucleotides read TGTGCCAGCGGTAGCGGGGGGCGGAACACCGGGGAGCTGTTTTTT. Amino acid sequence: CASGSGGRNTGELFF.

The genes are TRBV27 and TRBJ2-2; D is perhaps TRBD2 (6 bases). Trimming removed 8 bases at V and 4 bases at J, with 20 bases between. The germline CDR1 and CDR2 sequences are MNHEY and SMNVEV (reference sequence). This CDR3 has 16 residues. The CDR3 DNA is TGTGCCAGCGGGGGGAAGGGACTTCGGGGCACCGGGGAGCTGTTTTTT. Its translation: CASGGKGLRGTGELFF.

This rearrangement joins TRBV4-1 to TRBJ2-7; 10 bases match TRBD1. The germline V gene has CDR1 MGHRA and CDR2 YSYEKL. The CDR3 runs to 17 residues. The trim removed 1 base at V and 1 base at J, leaving 7 bases unmatched. Written as DNA, the CDR3 is TGCGCCAGCAGCCAAGCCAGGGGACAGGGGACGTCCTACGAGCAGTACTTC. Translating it yields CASSQARGQGTSYEQYF.

This clone was seen once. The chain recombines TRBV19 with TRBJ1-4; 8 bases are a match to TRBD1. The CDR3 extends over 14 amino acids. V was pared by 7 bases and J by 5 bases, with 6 bases of the junction left unmatched. Germline CDR1 LNHDA, CDR2 SQIVND (reference sequence). This chain's CDR3 is CASTDRGGNEKLFF. The CDR3 DNA follows: TGTGCCAGTACCGACAGGGGCGGGAATGAAAAACTGTTTTTT.

The J gene is TRBJ2-5, the V gene TRBV10-3; TRBD1 aligns across 9 bases. Per germline, CDR1 ENHRY and CDR2 SYGVKD. Trimming cost V 5 bases and J 2 bases; bases outside gene matches: 3. This CDR3 has 14 amino acids. CDR3 in amino acids: CAISKTGGQETQYF. CDR3 coding DNA: TGTGCCATCAGTAAGACAGGGGGTCAAGAGACCCAGTACTTC.

This chain connects TRBV5-1 to TRBJ2-1; 9 positions agree with TRBD2. V lost 2 bases and J lost 7; bases outside the gene matches: 10. The CDR3 has 16 amino acids. The germline CDR1 and CDR2 sequences are SGHRS and YFSETQ. The CDR3 coding sequence is TGCGCCAGCAGCTTCAGCCGGACTAGCGATCGAAATGAGCAGTTCTTC. This encodes CASSFSRTSDRNEQFF.

This clone was detected a few times. V usage is TRBV29-1 and J usage is TRBJ1-3, with TRBD1 matching 8 bases. V shed 2 bases and J 4 bases; nucleotides not matched to a gene: 1. The CDR3 extends over 13 amino acids. The germline gives CDR1 SQVTM, CDR2 ANQGSEA. The CDR3 loop reads CSVEPGGGNTIYF. The CDR3 coding sequence is TGCAGCGTTGAACCAGGGGGCGGAAACACCATATATTTT.

This clone was counted between two and nine times. This sequence joins TRBV5-6 and TRBJ2-7; TRBD1 is a possible D gene (6 bases). This CDR3 contains 17 residues. The V gene lost 0 bases and the J gene lost 0 bases, with 16 bases spanning the gap. CDR1 and CDR2 (germline): SGHDT, YYEEEE. In DNA form, the CDR3 reads TGTGCCAGCAGCTTGGTAGAGAGGGGGTATGGCTCCTACGAGCAGTACTTC. Encoded protein: CASSLVERGYGSYEQYF.

J is TRBJ2-1 and V is TRBV28; TRBD1 might be the D (6 bases). The V end lost 6 bases, the J end lost 15 bases, and 15 bases lay between the germline ends. Germline V lookup: CDR1 MDHEN, CDR2 SYDVKM. CDR3 length: 11 amino acids. The CDR3 sequence: CASSFTGRPFF. CDR3 DNA: TGTGCCAGCAGCTTCACAGGGAGACCGTTCTTC.

The V call is TRBV4-2, the J call TRBJ2-2; D is unclear. Germline CDR1 LGHNA, CDR2 YNFKEQ. The V gene lost 0 bases and the J gene lost 4 bases, with 3 bases spanning the gap. This CDR3 contains 13 residues. Here the CDR3 reads CASSQEATGELFF. In DNA form, the CDR3 reads TGTGCCAGCAGCCAAGAGGCCACCGGGGAGCTGTTTTTT.

Here the CDR3 DNA reads TGTGCCATCAGTGAGTCGACTTCCGGACAGGGGGGTCCGTGGCCCCAGCATTTT. The encoded protein is CAISESTSGQGGPWPQHF. J is TRBJ1-5 and V is TRBV10-3, with TRBD1 identical over 10 bases. CDR1 is ENHRY, CDR2 SYGVKD, per germline. The CDR3 runs to 18 residues. J was trimmed by 9 bases and V by 0 bases; bases with no gene match: 14.

This clone occurred a few times. This chain connects TRBV20-1 to TRBJ1-6; 8 positions match TRBD1. J gave up 19 bases and V 5 bases, and 10 bases lay outside the gene matches. The CDR3 is made up of 11 amino acids. Germline V CDR1 and CDR2: DFQATT, SNEGSKA (reference sequence). In DNA form, the CDR3 reads TGCAGTGCTGCGCGACAGGGGTTAAGGCACTTT. It translates to CSAARQGLRHF.

In this sample, this clone turned up a few times. The V gene is TRBV18, the J gene TRBJ1-1; D is uncertain. The CDR3 covers 14 residues. Germline assignment: CDR1 KGHSH and CDR2 LQKENI. Trimming took off 6 bases at V and 1 base at J, with 12 bases between the two ends. For the CDR3, the DNA is TGTGCCAGCTCGGAGCTTACACCGAACACTGAAGCTTTCTTT. Translated, it gives CASSELTPNTEAFF.

The rearrangement links TRBV9 to TRBJ1-1; 7 positions agree with TRBD1. This CDR3 comprises 16 residues. CDR1 is SGDLS, CDR2 YYNGEE, per germline. Germline trimming cut 5 bases from V and 4 bases from J; bases unmatched to any gene: 14. This chain's CDR3 is CASSPRTGAWGTEAFF. CDR3 DNA sequence: TGTGCCAGCAGTCCCAGAACAGGGGCCTGGGGCACTGAAGCTTTCTTT. The variable domain in full, with the rest retrieved from reference TRBV9 and TRBJ1-1, is DSGVTQTPKHLITATGQRVTLRCSPRSGDLSVYWYQQSLDQGLQFLIQYYNGEERAKGNILERFSAQQFPDLHSELNLSSLELGDSALYFCASSPRTGAWGTEAFFGQGTRLTVV.

The chain has TRBV20-1 and TRBJ2-7; D unresolved. The CDR3 extends over 11 amino acids. V was pared by 3 bases and J by 7 bases, with 10 bases between. Per the germline V gene, CDR1 is DFQATT and CDR2 is SNEGSKA (reference sequence). The CDR3 DNA reads TGCAGTGCTAGTATTTTTGAGGAGCAGTACTTC. Protein product: CSASIFEEQYF.

This chain connects TRBV7-2 to TRBJ1-4; 9 bases map to TRBD1. This CDR3 region has 17 residues. CDR1 is SGHTA, CDR2 FQGNSA, per germline. After removal of 3 bases from V and 0 bases from J, the junction contained 5 bases not matched to a gene. The CDR3, as DNA: TGTGCCAGCAGCTTCGCAGACAGGGGGGCAACTAATGAAAAACTGTTTTTT. Translation: CASSFADRGATNEKLFF. Filled out from reference TRBV7-2 and TRBJ1-4, the complete variable domain reads GAGVSQSPSNKVTEKGKDVELRCDPISGHTALYWYRQSLGQGLEFLIYFQGNSAPDKSGLPSDRFSAERTGGSVSTLTIQRTQQEDSAVYLCASSFADRGATNEKLFFGSGTQLSVL.

The J gene is TRBJ1-2, the V gene TRBV28; unclear D gene. CDR1 MDHEN and CDR2 SYDVKM come from the germline V gene. The CDR3 has 11 residues. V was cut by 3 bases and J by 3 bases, with 2 bases left in between. The DNA of the CDR3 is TGTGCCAGCAGTTTCGACTATGGCTACACCTTC. Protein sequence: CASSFDYGYTF.

The chain couples TRBV9 to TRBJ1-3; D not resolved. This CDR3 has 14 residues. The V gene's germline CDR1 is SGDLS and CDR2 YYNGEE. The V gene lost 6 bases and the J gene lost 2 bases, with 12 bases spanning the gap. CDR3: CASKEAGAGNTIYF. The CDR3 coding sequence is TGTGCCAGCAAAGAGGCCGGCGCTGGAAACACCATATATTTT.

The rearrangement uses TRBV18 and TRBJ1-2; D not certain. Between the trimmed V and J ends, which lost 3 bases and 8 bases, there was a span of 16 bases. The CDR3 covers 14 residues. Germline CDR1 reads KGHSH; CDR2 reads LQKENI. CDR3 DNA: TGTGCCAGCTCACCGTCTCAGGTCCCCGCGGGCTACACCTTC. Translated, it gives CASSPSQVPAGYTF. The full variable domain, rest sourced from reference TRBV18 and TRBJ1-2, is NAGVMQNPRHLVRRRGQEARLRCSPMKGHSHVYWYRQLPEEGLKFMVYLQKENIIDESGMPKERFSAEFPKEGPSILRIQQVVRGDSAAYFCASSPSQVPAGYTFGSGTRLTVV.

This clone came up a few times. This sequence joins TRBV27 and TRBJ2-7, with 9 bases fitting TRBD2. This CDR3 has 20 amino acids. Germline V gene sequence: CDR1 MNHEY, CDR2 SMNVEV (reference sequence). With 1 base clipped from V and 6 bases from J, the junction kept 22 bases outside the gene matches. This chain's CDR3 is CASSLYRRDLAGIGRSEQYF. For the CDR3, the DNA is TGTGCCAGCAGTTTATATCGCCGGGATCTAGCGGGAATAGGTCGGAGCGAGCAGTACTTC.

The gene calls are TRBV28 and TRBJ1-2, with TRBD1 identical over 7 bases. The V gene end was trimmed by 8 bases and the J gene end by 4 bases; junction bases not matched to a gene: 7. Germline V gives CDR1 MDHEN, CDR2 SYDVKM. This CDR3 has 13 residues. The CDR3 bases are TGTGCCAGCCCCAAGGGACAGAGCTATGGCTACACCTTC. Protein sequence: CASPKGQSYGYTF.

DNA of the CDR3: TGTGCCAGTAGTATGGGGAGGTTCGGTGAAAAACTGTTTTTT. Amino acid sequence: CASSMGRFGEKLFF. The chain employs TRBV19 and TRBJ1-4, with no clear D. This CDR3 spans 14 amino acids. Trimming pared 3 bases from V and 7 bases from J, leaving 12 bases between. Looked up from germline, CDR1 is LNHDA and CDR2 is SQIVND (reference sequence).

The CDR3 is CASSGGVGKNIQYF. CDR3 bases: TGTGCCAGCAGTGGAGGGGTTGGCAAAAACATTCAGTACTTC. This rearrangement joins TRBV7-3 to TRBJ2-4, with TRBD2 as a possible D gene (6 bases). With 6 bases removed from V and 3 bases from J, the gap between germline ends came to 12 bases. The CDR3 contains 14 residues. CDR1 and CDR2 (germline): SGHTA, FQGTGA.

J is TRBJ1-2 and V is TRBV7-9; weak D call: TRBD1 (6 bases). Trimming pared 3 bases from V and 4 bases from J, leaving 18 bases between. The germline gives CDR1 SEHNR, CDR2 FQNEAQ (reference sequence). The CDR3 covers 16 residues. The DNA for the CDR3 is TGTGCCAGCAGCTTTTTGGGCCCGCAACAGGGCTATGGCTACACCTTC. Translated, it gives CASSFLGPQQGYGYTF.